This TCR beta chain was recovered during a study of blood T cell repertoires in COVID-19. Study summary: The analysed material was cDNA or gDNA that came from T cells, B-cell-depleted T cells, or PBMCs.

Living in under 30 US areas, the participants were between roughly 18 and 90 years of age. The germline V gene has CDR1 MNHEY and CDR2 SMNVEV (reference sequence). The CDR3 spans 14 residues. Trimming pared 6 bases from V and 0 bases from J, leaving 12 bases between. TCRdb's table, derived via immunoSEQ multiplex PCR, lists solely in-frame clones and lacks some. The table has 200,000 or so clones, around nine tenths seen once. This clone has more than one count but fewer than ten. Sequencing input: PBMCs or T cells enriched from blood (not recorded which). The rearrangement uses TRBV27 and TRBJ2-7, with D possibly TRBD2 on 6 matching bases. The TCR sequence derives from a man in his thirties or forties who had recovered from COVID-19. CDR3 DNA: TGTGCCAGCAGGGGACTGGCGGACTCCTACGAGCAGTACTTC. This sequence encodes CASRGLADSYEQYF.